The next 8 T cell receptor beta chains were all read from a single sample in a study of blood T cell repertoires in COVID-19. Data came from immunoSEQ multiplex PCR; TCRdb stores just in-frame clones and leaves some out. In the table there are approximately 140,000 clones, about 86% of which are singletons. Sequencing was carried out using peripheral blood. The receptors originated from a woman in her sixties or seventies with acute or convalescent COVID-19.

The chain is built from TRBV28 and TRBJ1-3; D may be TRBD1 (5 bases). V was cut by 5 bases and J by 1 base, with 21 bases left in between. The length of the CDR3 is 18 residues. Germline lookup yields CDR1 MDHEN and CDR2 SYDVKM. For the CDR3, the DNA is TGTGCCAGCAGTCCCCGTGTTCCGGGGGTCGGGTCTGGAAACACCATATATTTT. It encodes CASSPRVPGVGSGNTIYF. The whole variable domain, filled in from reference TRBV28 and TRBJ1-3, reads DVKVTQSSRYLVKRTGEKVFLECVQDMDHENMFWYRQDPGLGLRLIYFSYDVKMKEKGDIPEGYSVSREKKERFSLILESASTNQTSMYLCASSPRVPGVGSGNTIYFGEGSWLTVV.

The CDR3 loop reads CATSLGRDTGELFF. The CDR3 DNA follows: TGTGCCACCAGTCTTGGGAGGGACACCGGGGAGCTGTTTTTT. This chain connects TRBV15 to TRBJ2-2; TRBD2 matches at 7 bases. Germline CDR1 is LNHNV and CDR2 is YYDKDF (reference sequence). V lost 6 bases, J lost 3 bases, and 4 bases stayed unmatched. The length of the CDR3 is 14 residues.

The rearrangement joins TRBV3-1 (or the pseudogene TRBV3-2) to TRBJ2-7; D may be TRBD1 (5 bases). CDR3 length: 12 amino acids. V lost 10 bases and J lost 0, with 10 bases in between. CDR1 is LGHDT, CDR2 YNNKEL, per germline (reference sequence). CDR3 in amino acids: CATQGNSYEQYF. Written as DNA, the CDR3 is TGTGCCACCCAGGGTAACTCCTACGAGCAGTACTTC.

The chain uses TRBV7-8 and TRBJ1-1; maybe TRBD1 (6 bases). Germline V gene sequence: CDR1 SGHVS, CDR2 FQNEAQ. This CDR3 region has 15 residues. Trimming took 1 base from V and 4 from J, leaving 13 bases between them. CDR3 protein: CASSLVGGPSTEAFF. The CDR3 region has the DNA TGTGCCAGCAGCTTAGTCGGGGGGCCGAGCACTGAAGCTTTCTTT.

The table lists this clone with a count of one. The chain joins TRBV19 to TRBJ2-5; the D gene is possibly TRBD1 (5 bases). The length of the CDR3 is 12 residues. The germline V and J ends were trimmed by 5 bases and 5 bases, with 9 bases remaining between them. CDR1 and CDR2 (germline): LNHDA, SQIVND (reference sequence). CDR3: CASSAGLETQYF. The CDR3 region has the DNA TGTGCCAGTAGTGCAGGGTTGGAGACCCAGTACTTC.

The CDR3 DNA sequence: TGTGCCTGGAGTGTAGGGCGGGGACAGGGCACAGATACGCAGTATTTT. Its translation is CAWSVGRGQGTDTQYF. The V and J genes are TRBV30 and TRBJ2-3; TRBD1 aligns across 8 bases. This CDR3 is 16 amino acids long. After removal of 0 bases from V and 1 base from J, the junction contained 6 bases not matched to a gene. The V gene's germline CDR1 is GTSNPN and CDR2 SVGIG (reference sequence).

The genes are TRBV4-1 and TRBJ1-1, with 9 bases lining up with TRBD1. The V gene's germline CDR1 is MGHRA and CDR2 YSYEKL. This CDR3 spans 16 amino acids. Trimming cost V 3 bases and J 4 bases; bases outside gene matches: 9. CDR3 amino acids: CASSHGQGPGGTEAFF. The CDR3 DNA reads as TGCGCCAGCAGCCACGGACAGGGGCCGGGTGGCACTGAAGCTTTCTTT.

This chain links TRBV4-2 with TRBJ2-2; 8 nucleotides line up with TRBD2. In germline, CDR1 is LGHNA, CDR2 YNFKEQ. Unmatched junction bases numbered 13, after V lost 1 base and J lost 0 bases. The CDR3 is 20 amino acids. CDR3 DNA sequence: TGTGCCAGCAGCCAAGGGTTAGGCGGGGGGTCATTAGCGAACACCGGGGAGCTGTTTTTT. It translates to CASSQGLGGGSLANTGELFF.